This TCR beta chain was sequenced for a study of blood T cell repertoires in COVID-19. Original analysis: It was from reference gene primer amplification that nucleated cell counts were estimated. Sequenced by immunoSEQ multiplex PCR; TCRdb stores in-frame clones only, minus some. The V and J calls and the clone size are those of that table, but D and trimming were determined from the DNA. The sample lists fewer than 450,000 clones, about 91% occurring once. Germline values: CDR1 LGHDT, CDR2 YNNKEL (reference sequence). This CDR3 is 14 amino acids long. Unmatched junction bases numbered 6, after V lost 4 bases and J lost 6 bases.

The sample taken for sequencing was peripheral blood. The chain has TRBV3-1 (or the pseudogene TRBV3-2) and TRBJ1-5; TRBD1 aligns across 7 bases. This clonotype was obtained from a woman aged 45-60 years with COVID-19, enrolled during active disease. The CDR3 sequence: CASSRGTVGQPQHF. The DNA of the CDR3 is TGTGCCAGCAGCCGGGGGACAGTTGGTCAGCCCCAGCATTTT.